This passage covers 32 T cell receptor beta chains from one sample sequenced in a study of metastatic and nonmetastatic thyroid tumors. Thyroid surgery took place with no prior treatment in any patient. TCRdb recomputed clones from the PCR reads via MiXCR. Among roughly 59,000 clones listed, about 16% were seen once. The source material was blood. The receptors were sampled from a male donor with papillary thyroid cancer or a benign thyroid nodule (not recorded which). Some clones in this sample may be carry-over from other donors' samples.

This clone was detected ten times or more. The chain couples TRBV9 to TRBJ1-6, with a possible D match to TRBD1 (6 bases). Trimming stripped 3 bases from V and 7 bases from J, with 20 bases between. The CDR3 runs 17 residues. The germline gives CDR1 SGDLS, CDR2 YYNGEE. The CDR3 loop is CASSARMAGGANSPLHF. The CDR3 nucleotides are TGTGCCAGCAGCGCGCGGATGGCCGGGGGGGCAAATTCACCCCTCCACTTT.

This clone has ten or more counts. The chain links TRBV24-1 to TRBJ1-5, with D maybe TRBD1 (6 bases). Germline V gene lookup returns CDR1 KGHDR and CDR2 SFDVKD. The CDR3 is 16 residues long. Trimming took 3 bases from V and 4 from J, leaving 15 bases between them. CDR3 amino acids: CATSDTAGTPNQPQHF. The CDR3 bases are TGTGCCACCAGTGATACCGCCGGGACACCTAATCAGCCCCAGCATTTT.

The table lists this clone with many counts. The V call is TRBV2, the J call TRBJ2-7, with TRBD1 as a possible D gene (6 bases). Trimming stripped 8 bases from V and 3 bases from J, with 23 bases between. Germline values: CDR1 SNHLY, CDR2 FYNNEI. The CDR3 has 16 residues. The CDR3: CASWNDYGDTDYEQYV. The CDR3 DNA is TGTGCCAGCTGGAATGATTACGGGGACACTGACTACGAGCAGTACGTC.

This clone was seen at least ten times. This sequence joins TRBV29-1 and TRBJ1-2, with 8 bases fitting TRBD1. V dropped 0 bases and J dropped 4; count of bases not matched to a gene: 7. Germline CDR1 and CDR2: SQVTM and ANQGSEA. The CDR3 sequence is 15 residues long. CDR3 residues: CSVEDRKDRGYGYTF. As DNA, the CDR3 is TGCAGCGTTGAAGACCGAAAAGACAGGGGCTATGGCTACACCTTC.

V and J are TRBV7-6 and TRBJ2-7, with TRBD1 identical over 7 bases. V lost 5 bases and J lost 0; bases outside the gene matches: 10. Per germline, CDR1 SGHVS and CDR2 FNYEAQ. The CDR3 length is 16 residues. The CDR3 bases are TGTGCCAGCAGCATCAATCTGGACAGGTCCTCCTACGAGCAGTACGTC. It specifies CASSINLDRSSYEQYV.

This clone was recorded at least ten times. The rearrangement uses TRBV5-6 and TRBJ2-3; maybe TRBD1 (7 bases). Trimming pared 3 bases from V and 4 bases from J, leaving 21 bases between. The CDR3 spans 17 residues. Germline V gives CDR1 SGHDT, CDR2 YYEEEE. CDR3 sequence (DNA): TGTGCCAGCAGCTGGGGGGCAGGGGGAGGTCTGGCAGATACGCAGTATTTT. Translating gives CASSWGAGGGLADTQYF.

This clone was detected ten times or more. The chain combines TRBV20-1 with TRBJ2-1; 16 bases align to TRBD2. Germline loops: CDR1 DFQATT, CDR2 SNEGSKA (reference sequence). The CDR3 consists of 15 residues. Trimming removed 5 bases from V and 14 bases from J; junction bases left unmatched: 12. This CDR3 is CSALGTSGGAGLEFF. The CDR3 DNA is TGCAGTGCTCTAGGGACTAGCGGGGGGGCCGGCTTGGAGTTCTTC.

This clone occurred many times. This chain uses TRBV9 with TRBJ1-4, with D uncertain. CDR1 SGDLS and CDR2 YYNGEE come from the germline V gene. The V end was cut by 0 bases, the J end by 5 bases, with 8 bases between. The CDR3 length is 14 residues. CDR3 residues: CASSVGSWNEKLFF. CDR3 coding DNA: TGTGCCAGCAGCGTAGGAAGCTGGAATGAAAAACTGTTTTTT. The variable domain in full, completed from reference TRBV9 and TRBJ1-4, reads DSGVTQTPKHLITATGQRVTLRCSPRSGDLSVYWYQQSLDQGLQFLIQYYNGEERAKGNILERFSAQQFPDLHSELNLSSLELGDSALYFCASSVGSWNEKLFFGSGTQLSVL.

The V call is TRBV30, the J call TRBJ1-3; tentatively, D is TRBD1 (6 bases). V lost 4 bases and J 1 base, leaving 8 bases between the germline ends. Germline CDR1 and CDR2: GTSNPN and SVGIG (reference sequence). This CDR3 is 13 amino acids long. CDR3 sequence (DNA): TGTGCCTGGACAGGGGATTCTGGAAACACCATATATTTT. Protein: CAWTGDSGNTIYF.

This clone was seen at least ten times. The chain couples TRBV6-4 to TRBJ2-2; D not certain. The CDR3 has 13 residues. The germline V gene has CDR1 MRHNA and CDR2 SNTAGT. Trimming left V 4 bases short and J 3 bases short, with 6 bases between. The CDR3 here is CASSAQDTGELFF. Here the CDR3 DNA reads TGTGCCAGCAGTGCTCAGGACACCGGGGAGCTGTTTTTT.

In its sample, this clone was seen a few times. One junction end disagrees with the germline gene, perhaps due to a read error. The same CDR3 arises from other DNA sequences in this sample as well. The rearrangement uses TRBV27 and TRBJ1-2; no definite D call. The CDR3 totals 15 residues. Germline CDR1 MNHEY, CDR2 SMNVEV (reference sequence). The chain's CDR3 is CASSLSAGDYYGYTF. The CDR3, as DNA: TGCGCCAGCAGTTTATCCGCAGGAGATTACTATGGCTACACCTTC.

Ten or more counts support this clone. This chain connects TRBV4-1 to TRBJ1-6; no clear D. V was pared by 2 bases and J by 10 bases, with 18 bases between. CDR1 is MGHRA, CDR2 YSYEKL, per germline. The CDR3 totals 16 residues. CDR3 in DNA: TGCGCCAGCAGCCAACCGACGGACGCCCCACGGTCACCCCTCCACTTT. Translation: CASSQPTDAPRSPLHF.

This clone has a count of ten or more. This chain uses TRBV9 with TRBJ2-3, with D unclear. V lost 0 bases, J lost 0 bases, and 8 bases lay in between. The CDR3 sequence is 15 residues long. Germline loops: CDR1 SGDLS, CDR2 YYNGEE. This CDR3 reads CASSVVDDSTDTQYF. DNA of the CDR3: TGTGCCAGCAGCGTAGTGGATGACAGCACAGATACGCAGTATTTT.

This sequence joins TRBV11-2 and TRBJ1-2; tentatively, D is TRBD1 (5 bases). Per the germline V gene, CDR1 is SGHAT and CDR2 is FQNNGV. V lost 7 bases to trimming and J lost 3 bases, with 24 bases between them. The CDR3 totals 17 residues. The CDR3 protein is CASTSIRGRVGYYGYTF. In DNA, the CDR3 is TGTGCCAGCACATCAATCCGGGGCAGGGTGGGTTACTATGGCTACACCTTC.

Of note for this clone: A much larger clone is a single base away; this may be a read error. V gene TRBV18 combines with J gene TRBJ1-3, with 7 bases lining up with TRBD1. Germline-derived CDR1 and CDR2 are KGHSH and LQKENI. This CDR3 spans 14 amino acids. In DNA form, the CDR3 reads TGTGCCAACTCACCTTGGGACAGCGGAAACACCATATATTTT. Its translation is CANSPWDSGNTIYF.

This clone was recorded a few times. At one of its ends the junction is not consistent with the germline gene, which may arise from a read error. The rearrangement links TRBV28 to TRBJ2-6; 8 nucleotides line up with TRBD1. CDR1 and CDR2 from the germline V gene are MDHEN and SYDVKM. The CDR3 is 18 amino acids. CDR3 region: CAIRTGQGRSSGSNVLTF. The CDR3 nucleotides read TGTGCCATCAGGACTGGACAGGGTAGGAGCTCTGGGTCCAACGTCCTGACTTTC.

In this sample, this clone turned up many times. The genes are TRBV6-2 or TRBV6-3 and TRBJ1-5; D is perhaps TRBD1 (5 bases). Germline V gives CDR1 MNHEY, CDR2 SVGEGT. V lost 5 bases and J lost 7, with 15 bases in between. This CDR3 comprises 14 residues. The CDR3 coding sequence is TGTGCCAGCAGTGGGGGGAGGGTAGTCCAGCCCCAGCATTTT. This encodes CASSGGRVVQPQHF.

This clone came up many times. The rearrangement joins TRBV4-2 to TRBJ1-4, with 9 bases lining up with TRBD1. V trimming: 1 base; J trimming: 8 bases; junction bases outside the gene matches: 8. Germline CDR1 LGHNA, CDR2 YNFKEQ. The CDR3 consists of 16 residues. In nucleotides, the CDR3 is TGTGCCAGCAGCCAAGGTGACGGACAGGGGCGCGAAAAACTGTTTTTT. Translation: CASSQGDGQGREKLFF.

This clone appeared many times. The V call is TRBV11-1, the J call TRBJ2-3, with 12 bases fitting TRBD2. The CDR3 loop spans 15 amino acids. Germline CDR1 reads SGHAT; CDR2 reads FQDESV (reference sequence). J was trimmed by 7 bases and V by 5 bases; bases with no gene match: 7. The DNA of the CDR3 is TGTGCCAGCAGCAGGACTAGCGGGACAATACATACGCAGTATTTT. This translates into CASSRTSGTIHTQYF.

This clone was seen ten or more times. This chain links TRBV5-1 with TRBJ1-1; 8 bases map to TRBD1. This CDR3 has 15 amino acids. V was clipped by 2 bases and J by 1 base; unmatched bases: 4. Germline V gene data show CDR1 as SGHRS and CDR2 as YFSETQ. As DNA, the CDR3 is TGCGCCAGCAGCTTCAACGACAGGGGGAACACTGAAGCTTTCTTT. It translates to CASSFNDRGNTEAFF.

This clone was recorded only once. The chain is built from TRBV6-2 or TRBV6-3 and TRBJ2-1; 8 bases line up with TRBD2. This CDR3 has 19 amino acids. J gave up 5 bases and V 2 bases, and 17 bases lay outside the gene matches. Germline V CDR1 and CDR2: MNHEY, SVGEGT. CDR3 in amino acids: CASSYVWTSWRGLNNEQFF. The CDR3 DNA reads TGTGCCAGCAGTTACGTCTGGACTAGCTGGAGAGGGTTAAACAATGAGCAGTTCTTC.

This clone was picked up many times. V is TRBV2 and J is TRBJ1-2; D is ambiguous. The CDR3 has 13 residues. Germline assignment: CDR1 SNHLY and CDR2 FYNNEI. Trimming pared 1 base from V and 8 bases from J, leaving 11 bases between. CDR3 sequence (DNA): TGTGCCAGCAGTGAAGGCGCAGAGTCGGGCTACACCTTC. It encodes CASSEGAESGYTF. Full variable domain (missing parts from reference TRBV2 and TRBJ1-2): EPEVTQTPSHQVTQMGQEVILRCVPISNHLYFYWYRQILGQKVEFLVSFYNNEISEKSEIFDDQFSVERPDGSNFTLKIRSTKLEDSAMYFCASSEGAESGYTFGSGTRLTVV.

This clone was seen at least ten times. V and J are TRBV6-1 and TRBJ2-7, with D maybe TRBD2 (6 bases). Germline V gene sequence: CDR1 MNHNS, CDR2 SASEGT. This CDR3 is built from 14 residues. Trimming pared 2 bases from V and 3 bases from J, leaving 11 bases between. CDR3 region: CASSEKADYYEQYF. For the CDR3, the DNA is TGTGCCAGCAGTGAAAAGGCGGACTACTACGAGCAGTACTTC.

This clone was recorded many times. The rearrangement uses TRBV5-6 and TRBJ2-1; D not certain. Germline CDR1 is SGHDT and CDR2 is YYEEEE. The V end was cut by 0 bases, the J end by 8 bases, with 15 bases between. The length of the CDR3 is 15 residues. CDR3 nucleotides: TGTGCCAGCAGCTTGGACGACGTCTCTCGGGATGAGCAGTTCTTC. This gives the protein CASSLDDVSRDEQFF.

This clone was observed a handful of times. This chain connects TRBV6-1 to TRBJ1-2; D not certain. This CDR3 region has 13 residues. CDR1 and CDR2 from the germline V gene are MNHNS and SASEGT. V dropped 7 bases and J dropped 2 bases, with 11 bases sitting between them. CDR3 nucleotide sequence: TGTGCCAGCATTGAGAGTGGGAACTATGGCTACACCTTC. Encoded protein: CASIESGNYGYTF.

The chain links TRBV6-1 to TRBJ2-7; possibly TRBD1 for D (5 bases). CDR1 is MNHNS, CDR2 SASEGT, per germline. The V end was cut by 3 bases, the J end by 2 bases, with 11 bases between. This CDR3 contains 14 residues. This chain's CDR3 is CASSDRDGAYEQYF. The DNA for the CDR3 is TGTGCCAGCAGTGACAGGGATGGGGCCTACGAGCAGTACTTC.

This clone turned up a few times. The CDR3 here is CASSSGGAADTQYF. The CDR3 bases are TGTGCCAGCAGCTCCGGGGGGGCGGCAGATACGCAGTATTTT. The chain joins TRBV7-3 to TRBJ2-3; TRBD2 matches 8 bases. Trimming at V came to 4 bases and at J to 4 bases, leaving 4 bases not matched to a gene. Looked up from germline, CDR1 is SGHTA and CDR2 is FQGTGA. This CDR3 comprises 14 residues.

This clone was recorded many times. The chain has TRBV10-3 and TRBJ1-2; no definite D call. Germline V gene data show CDR1 as ENHRY and CDR2 as SYGVKD. V gave up 4 bases and J gave up 4 bases, with 10 bases separating them. The CDR3 runs 13 residues. The CDR3 region is CAISAGIIYGYTF. The DNA for the CDR3 is TGTGCCATCAGTGCCGGCATAATCTATGGCTACACCTTC.

This clone was detected many times. The gene calls are TRBV19 and TRBJ1-2; no firm D call. The length of the CDR3 is 12 residues. V was pared by 5 bases and J by 4 bases, with 8 bases between. From germline, CDR1 is LNHDA and CDR2 SQIVND (reference sequence). The CDR3 region has the DNA TGTGCCAGTAGTGAGGGAGGCTATGGCTACACCTTC. This gives the protein CASSEGGYGYTF. The full variable domain, rest sourced from reference TRBV19 and TRBJ1-2, is DGGITQSPKYLFRKEGQNVTLSCEQNLNHDAMYWYRQDPGQGLRLIYYSQIVNDFQKGDIAEGYSVSREKKESFPLTVTSAQKNPTAFYLCASSEGGYGYTFGSGTRLTVV.

This clone came up many times. The chain combines TRBV6-1 with TRBJ2-6; D call uncertain. Trimming took off 4 bases at V and 4 bases at J, with 8 bases between the two ends. The CDR3 has 14 amino acids. Germline lookup yields CDR1 MNHNS and CDR2 SASEGT. Written as DNA, the CDR3 is TGTGCCAGCAGTGGGCTATCCGGGGCCAACGTCCTGACTTTC. Residues: CASSGLSGANVLTF.

Turning to this clone: A much larger clone is a single base away; this may be a read error. This chain links TRBV5-6 with TRBJ2-1; the D gene is possibly TRBD2 (7 bases). The CDR3 sequence is 16 residues long. Trimming removed 4 bases at V and 8 bases at J, with 22 bases between. Germline assignment: CDR1 SGHDT and CDR2 YYEEEE. The CDR3 spells CASSTGGGGTGYEQFF. The CDR3 DNA sequence: TGTGCCAGCAGCACCGGTGGGGGGGGCACTGGCTATGAGCAGTTCTTC.

As regards this clone: A read error may explain this, as a much larger clone is one base away. The chain combines TRBV9 with TRBJ1-5; 7 positions match TRBD1. CDR3 length: 17 residues. Germline V CDR1 and CDR2: SGDLS, YYNGEE. As DNA, the CDR3 is TGTGCCGGCAGCGGGTGGGCTCGCCTGGCAGGGGGTCAGCCCCAGCATTTT. This codes for CAGSGWARLAGGQPQHF.